Each of the 2 T cell receptor beta chains below was sequenced from the same sample in a study of identical twins. One entry per CDR3 protein, called by TCRdb with MiXCR from the 5' RACE reads. This repertoire shows about 790,000 distinct CDR3 sequences, about 20% found once; its top ten account for 10% to 15%. These data were likewise used in another study, on T cells expressing NK-cell markers.

Sequencing was done on a sample of PBMCs. These TCRs come from a woman in her late teens or twenties in good health.

J is TRBJ1-2 and V is TRBV7-9; TRBD1 matches 9 bases. This CDR3 has 15 residues. The germline V gene encodes CDR1 SEHNR and CDR2 FQNEAQ (reference sequence). V shed 1 base, J shed 8 bases, and the junction held 8 bases outside the gene matches. The CDR3 coding sequence is TGTGCCAGCAGCTTAGTATGGGACAGGGTACGAGGCTACACCTTC. Its translation: CASSLVWDRVRGYTF.

V and J are TRBV21-1 and TRBJ2-7; the table's D call TRBD1 went unverified against the DNA. TRBV21-1 is a pseudogene. CDR3 length: 19 residues. The CDR3 loop reads CASSKDDRDRKDGSPEQYF. The CDR3 DNA sequence: TGTGCCAGCAGCAAAGATGACCGGGACAGAAAGGATGGGAGTCCCGAGCAGTACTTC.